These 32 T cell receptor beta chains originate from one sample sequenced in a study of T cell responses to AZD1222 COVID-19 vaccine. Assay used: immunoSEQ multiplex PCR; TCRdb lists only in-frame clones, some missing. The sample records 65,000 to 70,000 clones, less than 85% being singletons. The sequencing used peripheral blood, collected 28 days after the second AZD1222 dose. The receptors stem from an adult who received the AZD1222 COVID-19 vaccine.

J is TRBJ1-1 and V is TRBV18; D not resolved. With 2 bases removed from V and 5 bases from J, the gap between germline ends came to 18 bases. There are 16 residues in the CDR3. Looked up from germline, CDR1 is KGHSH and CDR2 is LQKENI. The CDR3: CASSPTSWTPGTEAFF. The CDR3 nucleotides read TGTGCCAGCTCACCAACATCTTGGACTCCGGGGACTGAAGCTTTCTTT.

V gene TRBV11-1 combines with J gene TRBJ2-2, with 11 nucleotides matching TRBD2. The CDR3 length is 17 residues. Germline V lookup: CDR1 SGHAT, CDR2 FQDESV (reference sequence). V was pared by 0 bases and J by 1 base, with 1 base of the junction left unmatched. The CDR3 coding sequence is TGTGCCAGCAGCTTAGCGACTAGCGGGGTGAACACCGGGGAGCTGTTTTTT. Translating it yields CASSLATSGVNTGELFF.

Only a few counts were recorded for this clone. Written as DNA, the CDR3 is TGTGCCAGCAGTTACGGTGGTAGCGGGAACGCAGATACGCAGTATTTT. This gives the protein CASSYGGSGNADTQYF. The chain is built from TRBV6-5 and TRBJ2-3, with 8 bases aligning to TRBD2. The J segment lost 4 bases and the V segment lost 2 bases, leaving 8 bases of the junction unmatched. CDR1 and CDR2 from the germline V gene are MNHEY and SVGAGI. The CDR3 has 16 amino acids.

This clone was detected a few times. This CDR3 is CASSFGEAFF. In DNA, the CDR3 is TGTGCCAGCAGCTTTGGTGAAGCTTTCTTT. The chain links TRBV7-2 to TRBJ1-1; D gene unclear. The V gene's germline CDR1 is SGHTA and CDR2 FQGNSA. V gave up 3 bases and J gave up 7 bases, with 3 bases separating them. The CDR3 contains 10 residues.

The chain recombines TRBV6-5 with TRBJ1-3, with D hard to call. Trimming cost V 7 bases and J 0 bases, with 13 bases left between them. Germline assignment: CDR1 MNHEY and CDR2 SVGAGI. The CDR3 extends over 15 amino acids. The chain's CDR3 is CASTRRLDSGNTIYF. For the CDR3, the DNA is TGTGCCAGCACTCGCCGACTGGACTCTGGAAACACCATATATTTT.

V and J are TRBV5-4 and TRBJ1-5, with D unclear. The CDR3 totals 12 residues. Trimming pared 0 bases from V and 9 bases from J, leaving 7 bases between. Germline V CDR1 and CDR2: SGHNT, YYREEE (reference sequence). The CDR3 loop is CASSLDWGPQHF. In nucleotides, the CDR3 is TGTGCCAGCAGCTTGGATTGGGGGCCCCAGCATTTT.

This clone occurred a few times. The J gene is TRBJ2-1, the V gene TRBV7-9, with TRBD1 identical over 7 bases. V shed 2 bases, J shed 4 bases, and the junction held 14 bases outside the gene matches. This CDR3 has 18 residues. The germline CDR1 and CDR2 sequences are SEHNR and FQNEAQ (reference sequence). The CDR3 reads CASSLLGGRDSPYNEQFF. CDR3 nucleotide sequence: TGTGCCAGCAGCTTATTAGGGGGCCGGGACAGCCCTTACAATGAGCAGTTCTTC.

The chain has TRBV30 and TRBJ2-3; TRBD2 aligns across 11 bases. Germline V CDR1 and CDR2: GTSNPN, SVGIG (reference sequence). This CDR3 has 15 amino acids. The ends lost 0 bases at V and 4 bases at J; junction bases unmatched: 3. CDR3 sequence (DNA): TGTGCCTGGAGTGTAGGGACTAGCGGTTCAGATACGCAGTATTTT. Its protein product is CAWSVGTSGSDTQYF.

There are a few counts of this clone. This sequence joins TRBV29-1 and TRBJ1-1; 9 bases map to TRBD1. Germline V CDR1 and CDR2: SQVTM, ANQGSEA. The CDR3 totals 12 residues. V shed 7 bases, J shed 10 bases, and the junction held 10 bases outside the gene matches. The CDR3 DNA sequence: TGCAGCGCCGGGACAGGGACACTTTTAGCTTTCTTT. Its translation is CSAGTGTLLAFF. Complete variable domain (other parts from reference TRBV29-1 and TRBJ1-1): SAVISQKPSRDICQRGTSLTIQCQVDSQVTMMFWYRQQPGQSLTLIATANQGSEATYESGFVIDKFPISRPNLTFSTLTVSNMSPEDSSIYLCSAGTGTLLAFFGQGTRLTVV.

The chain carries TRBV5-8 and TRBJ1-1; D might be TRBD1 (6 bases). This CDR3 is built from 15 residues. CDR1 is SGHTS, CDR2 YDEGEE, per germline. Trimming took off 0 bases at V and 5 bases at J, with 14 bases between the two ends. This CDR3 reads CASSLVVGGETEAFF. CDR3 in DNA: TGTGCCAGCAGCTTGGTGGTAGGGGGGGAGACTGAAGCTTTCTTT.

V and J are TRBV5-4 and TRBJ2-7; D might be TRBD1 (5 bases). The CDR3 totals 13 residues. In germline, CDR1 is SGHNT, CDR2 YYREEE (reference sequence). V dropped 0 bases and J dropped 3 bases, with 7 bases sitting between them. CDR3 nucleotides: TGTGCCAGCAGCTTGGTAGACAGCTACGAGCAGTACTTC. Translated: CASSLVDSYEQYF. The full variable domain, its missing parts supplied by reference TRBV5-4 and TRBJ2-7, is ETGVTQSPTHLIKTRGQQVTLRCSSQSGHNTVSWYQQALGQGPQFIFQYYREEENGRGNFPPRFSGLQFPNYSSELNVNALELDDSALYLCASSLVDSYEQYFGPGTRLTVT.

This chain uses TRBV5-1 with TRBJ1-1; 7 bases agree with TRBD1. Per germline, CDR1 SGHRS and CDR2 YFSETQ. CDR3 length: 13 residues. Trimming at V came to 4 bases and at J to 5 bases, leaving 5 bases not matched to a gene. The CDR3 sequence is CASSDTGETEAFF. The DNA of the CDR3 is TGCGCCAGCAGCGACACAGGGGAGACTGAAGCTTTCTTT.

The V gene is TRBV6-6, the J gene TRBJ2-1, with 7 bases lining up with TRBD1. Germline CDR1 MNHNY, CDR2 SVGAGI (reference sequence). J gave up 8 bases and V 6 bases, and 10 bases lay outside the gene matches. CDR3 length: 14 residues. The CDR3 nucleotides read TGTGCCAGCAGCCCCACAGGGGCAGGTGATGAGCAGTTCTTC. Its protein is CASSPTGAGDEQFF.

The gene calls are TRBV30 and TRBJ2-1, with D perhaps TRBD1 or TRBD2 (5 bases each). V was trimmed by 7 bases and J by 7 bases, leaving 23 bases between them. Germline CDR1 and CDR2: GTSNPN and SVGIG (reference sequence). The CDR3 runs 15 residues. CDR3 coding DNA: TGTGCCTACGAGTTTGGGACCCTGAGGTCGAATGAGCAGTTCTTC. Amino acid sequence: CAYEFGTLRSNEQFF.

The rearrangement joins TRBV5-6 to TRBJ1-1, with a possible D match to TRBD1 (6 bases). V dropped 6 bases and J dropped 0 bases, with 15 bases sitting between them. Germline assignment: CDR1 SGHDT and CDR2 YYEEEE. The CDR3 has 15 residues. CDR3 residues: CASTDFTGLNTEAFF. CDR3 sequence (DNA): TGTGCCAGCACCGATTTTACAGGGCTGAACACTGAAGCTTTCTTT.

This clone came up a few times. The CDR3 protein is CASSQTSGTYEQYF. For the CDR3, the DNA is TGCGCCAGCAGCCAAACTAGCGGAACCTACGAGCAGTACTTC. V usage is TRBV5-1 and J usage is TRBJ2-7; 8 positions agree with TRBD2. Germline V gene sequence: CDR1 SGHRS, CDR2 YFSETQ. V lost 4 bases, J lost 2 bases, and 5 bases stayed unmatched. The CDR3 totals 14 residues.

The gene calls are TRBV6-1 and TRBJ2-3, with 9 bases fitting TRBD2. The ends lost 2 bases at V and 0 bases at J; junction bases unmatched: 6. CDR1 is MNHNS, CDR2 SASEGT, per germline. The CDR3 is 17 residues long. The CDR3 DNA sequence: TGTGCCAGCAGTGAACGGGCGGGAGGGGCAAGCACAGATACGCAGTATTTT. Its protein product is CASSERAGGASTDTQYF.

The V and J genes are TRBV5-4 and TRBJ1-2; perhaps TRBD1 as D (6 bases). Germline assignment: CDR1 SGHNT and CDR2 YYREEE (reference sequence). Trimming stripped 1 base from V and 0 bases from J, with 10 bases between. CDR3 length: 15 residues. The CDR3 DNA follows: TGTGCCAGCAGCTTGTACGGGACAACTAACTATGGCTACACCTTC. Its protein is CASSLYGTTNYGYTF.

DNA for the CDR3: TGTGCCAGCAGCCCAGACCAGGGGTCCACTGAAGCTTTCTTT. Protein: CASSPDQGSTEAFF. The V call is TRBV7-3, the J call TRBJ1-1, with a tentative D call TRBD1 (6 bases). This CDR3 is 14 amino acids long. The ends were cut back, 5 bases at V and 4 bases at J, with 14 bases in the middle. Germline CDR1 is SGHTA and CDR2 is FQGTGA.

This chain joins TRBV10-3 and TRBJ1-1; 7 bases match TRBD1. Trimming removed 6 bases from V and 0 bases from J; junction bases left unmatched: 4. This CDR3 comprises 14 residues. Per germline, CDR1 ENHRY and CDR2 SYGVKD. CDR3 nucleotides: TGTGCCATCAGGAAGGGACAGCTGAACACTGAAGCTTTCTTT. Protein: CAIRKGQLNTEAFF.

V gene TRBV7-9 combines with J gene TRBJ2-3; 7 nucleotides match TRBD2. Germline CDR1 SEHNR, CDR2 FQNEAQ (reference sequence). The V segment lost 5 bases and the J segment 4 bases; nucleotides outside the gene matches: 15. This CDR3 comprises 17 residues. The CDR3 DNA reads as TGTGCCAGCAGCCCATCGGTAGGCGGGAGTGGGTCAGATACGCAGTATTTT. Amino acids: CASSPSVGGSGSDTQYF.

The DNA for the CDR3 is TGCAGCGTAGGGACAGGTGGCACAGATACGCAGTATTTT. It yields the protein CSVGTGGTDTQYF. This chain joins TRBV29-1 and TRBJ2-3; 8 nucleotides agree with TRBD1. Trimming cost V 6 bases and J 1 base; bases outside gene matches: 3. This CDR3 is built from 13 residues. Germline values: CDR1 SQVTM, CDR2 ANQGSEA.

The V and J genes are TRBV27 and TRBJ1-2; TRBD1 might be the D (5 bases). CDR1 MNHEY and CDR2 SMNVEV come from the germline V gene (reference sequence). The CDR3 is made up of 16 amino acids. Between the trimmed V and J ends, which lost 2 bases and 7 bases, there was a span of 20 bases. CDR3 coding DNA: TGTGCCAGCAGTTTAAGAGGGGCCCCGCAGCAATTTGGCTACACCTTC. Residues: CASSLRGAPQQFGYTF.

The chain links TRBV7-8 to TRBJ2-5; 16 bases map to TRBD2. The V gene's germline CDR1 is SGHVS and CDR2 FQNEAQ. There are 17 residues in the CDR3. Germline trimming cut 3 bases from V and 6 bases from J; bases unmatched to any gene: 7. The CDR3 DNA reads TGTGCCAGCAGCTTTGCCGGGACTAGCGGGGGGGCCAAGACCCAGTACTTC. As protein: CASSFAGTSGGAKTQYF.

The rearrangement uses TRBV11-3 and TRBJ2-7, with D perhaps being TRBD1 or TRBD2 (5 bases each). The CDR3 runs 15 residues. Germline V gives CDR1 SGHNT, CDR2 YENEEA. Trimming took off 1 base at V and 9 bases at J, with 19 bases between the two ends. The CDR3 region is CASSLGAGKVGGQYF. The CDR3 DNA follows: TGTGCCAGCAGCTTAGGGGCAGGGAAGGTTGGAGGGCAGTACTTC. The full variable domain, completed using reference TRBV11-3 and TRBJ2-7, is EAGVVQSPRYKIIEKKQPVAFWCNPISGHNTLYWYLQNLGQGPELLIRYENEEAVDDSQLPKDRFSAERLKGVDSTLKIQPAELGDSAVYLCASSLGAGKVGGQYFGPGTRLTVT.

This clone has more than one count but fewer than ten. One end of the junction does not line up with germline, which may come from a read error. This sequence joins TRBV7-7 and TRBJ2-7, with D possibly matching TRBD2 (6 bases). The germline V gene encodes CDR1 SSHAT and CDR2 FNYEAQ (reference sequence). CDR3 length equals 14 residues. The CDR3: CASSLRISGYEQYF. In nucleotides, the CDR3 is TGTGCTAGCAGCTTAAGGATTAGCGGTTACGAGCAGTACTTC.

Worth noting for this clone: Other nucleotide sequences from this sample produce the same CDR3. V and J are TRBV19 and TRBJ2-7, with D tentatively TRBD2 (6 bases). This CDR3 spans 13 amino acids. V lost 3 bases and J 0 bases, leaving 6 bases between the germline ends. Germline assignment: CDR1 LNHDA and CDR2 SQIVND (reference sequence). For the CDR3, the DNA is TGTGCCAGTAGTATCGGGGGCTCCTACGAGCAGTACTTC. Translation: CASSIGGSYEQYF.

The chain uses TRBV10-3 and TRBJ2-5, with D perhaps matching TRBD1 (6 bases). This CDR3 contains 14 residues. Looked up from germline, CDR1 is ENHRY and CDR2 is SYGVKD. The V end was cut by 2 bases, the J end by 5 bases, with 12 bases between. As DNA, the CDR3 is TGTGCCATCAGTGAGGGACAGATGGGCGAGACCCAGTACTTC. It codes for CAISEGQMGETQYF.

This rearrangement joins TRBV27 to TRBJ2-7; no reliable D call. The germline gives CDR1 MNHEY, CDR2 SMNVEV (reference sequence). The CDR3 is 12 residues long. The ends were cut back, 8 bases at V and 4 bases at J, with 12 bases in the middle. CDR3 residues: CASQGLGYEQYF. The CDR3 DNA reads TGTGCCAGCCAAGGTTTGGGGTACGAGCAGTACTTC.

This clone was observed a handful of times. V gene TRBV5-4 combines with J gene TRBJ1-3; 8 bases align to TRBD1. The J segment lost 0 bases and the V segment lost 4 bases, leaving 6 bases of the junction unmatched. Germline CDR1 and CDR2: SGHNT and YYREEE (reference sequence). This CDR3 has 16 amino acids. The CDR3 loop is CASSPGQGASGNTIYF. As DNA, the CDR3 is TGTGCCAGCAGCCCAGGACAGGGAGCCTCTGGAAACACCATATATTTT.

The chain carries TRBV28 and TRBJ2-1; 10 bases fit TRBD2. The V and J ends lost 4 bases and 2 bases, in that order; junction bases with no gene match: 8. Looked up from germline, CDR1 is MDHEN and CDR2 is SYDVKM. CDR3 length: 17 amino acids. The CDR3 DNA reads as TGTGCCAGCAGTTCCGTTATCACTAGCGGGACCTACAATGAGCAGTTCTTC. This sequence encodes CASSSVITSGTYNEQFF. Looking up the rest from reference TRBV28 and TRBJ2-1 gives the full variable domain: DVKVTQSSRYLVKRTGEKVFLECVQDMDHENMFWYRQDPGLGLRLIYFSYDVKMKEKGDIPEGYSVSREKKERFSLILESASTNQTSMYLCASSSVITSGTYNEQFFGPGTRLTVL.

A few counts support this clone. The rearrangement links TRBV3-1 (or the pseudogene TRBV3-2) to TRBJ1-5, with D hard to call. Trimming cost V 0 bases and J 7 bases, with 7 bases left between them. CDR3 size: 13 residues. Looked up from germline, CDR1 is LGHDT and CDR2 is YNNKEL (reference sequence). The CDR3: CASSQEPRQPQHF. The CDR3 nucleotides read TGTGCCAGCAGCCAAGAGCCAAGACAGCCCCAGCATTTT.